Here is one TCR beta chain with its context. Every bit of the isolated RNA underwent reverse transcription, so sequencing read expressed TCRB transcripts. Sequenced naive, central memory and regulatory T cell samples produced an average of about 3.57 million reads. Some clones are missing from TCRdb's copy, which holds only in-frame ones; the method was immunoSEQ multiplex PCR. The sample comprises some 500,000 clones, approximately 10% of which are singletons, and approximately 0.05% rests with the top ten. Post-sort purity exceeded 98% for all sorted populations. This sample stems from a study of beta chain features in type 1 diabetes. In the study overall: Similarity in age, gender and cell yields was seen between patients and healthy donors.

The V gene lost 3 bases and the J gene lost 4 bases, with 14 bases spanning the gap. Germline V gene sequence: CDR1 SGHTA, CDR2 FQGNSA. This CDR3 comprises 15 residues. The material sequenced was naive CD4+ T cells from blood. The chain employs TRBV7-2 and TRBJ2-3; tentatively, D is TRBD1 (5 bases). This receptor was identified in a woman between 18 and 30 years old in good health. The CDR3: CASSLRFQGPDTQYF. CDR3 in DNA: TGTGCCAGCAGCTTGAGATTCCAGGGCCCAGATACGCAGTATTTT.